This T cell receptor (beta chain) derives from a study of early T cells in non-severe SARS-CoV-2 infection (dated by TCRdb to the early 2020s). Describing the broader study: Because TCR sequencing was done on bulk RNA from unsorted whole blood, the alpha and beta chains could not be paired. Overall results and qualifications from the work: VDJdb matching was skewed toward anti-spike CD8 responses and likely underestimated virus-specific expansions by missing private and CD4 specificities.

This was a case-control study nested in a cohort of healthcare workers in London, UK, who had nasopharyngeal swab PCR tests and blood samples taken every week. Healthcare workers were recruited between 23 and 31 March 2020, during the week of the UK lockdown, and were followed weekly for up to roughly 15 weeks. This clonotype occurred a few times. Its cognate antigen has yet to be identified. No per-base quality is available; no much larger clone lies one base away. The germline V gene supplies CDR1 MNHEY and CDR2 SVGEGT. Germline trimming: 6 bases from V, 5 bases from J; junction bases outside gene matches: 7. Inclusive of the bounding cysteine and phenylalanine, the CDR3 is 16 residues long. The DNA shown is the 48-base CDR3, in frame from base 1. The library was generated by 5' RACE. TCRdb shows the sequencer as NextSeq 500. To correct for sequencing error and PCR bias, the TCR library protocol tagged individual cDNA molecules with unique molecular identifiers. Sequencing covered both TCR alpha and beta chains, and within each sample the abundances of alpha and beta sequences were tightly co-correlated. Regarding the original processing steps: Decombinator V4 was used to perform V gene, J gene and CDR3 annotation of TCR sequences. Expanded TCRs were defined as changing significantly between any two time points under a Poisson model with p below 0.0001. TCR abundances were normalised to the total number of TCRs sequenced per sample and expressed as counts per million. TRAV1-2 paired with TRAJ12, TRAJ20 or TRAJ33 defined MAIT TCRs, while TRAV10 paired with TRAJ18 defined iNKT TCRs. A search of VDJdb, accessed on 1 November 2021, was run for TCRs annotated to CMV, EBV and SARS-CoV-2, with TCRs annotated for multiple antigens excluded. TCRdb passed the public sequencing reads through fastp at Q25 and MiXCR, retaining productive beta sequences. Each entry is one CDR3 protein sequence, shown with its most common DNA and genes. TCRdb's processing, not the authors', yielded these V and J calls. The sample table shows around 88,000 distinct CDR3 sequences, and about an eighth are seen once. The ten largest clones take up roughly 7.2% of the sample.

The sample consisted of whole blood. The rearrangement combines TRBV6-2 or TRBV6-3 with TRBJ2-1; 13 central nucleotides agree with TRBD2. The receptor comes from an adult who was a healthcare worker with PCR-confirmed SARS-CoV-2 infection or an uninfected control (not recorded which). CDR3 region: CASRKLAGGPDNEQFF. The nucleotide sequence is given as TGTGCCAGCAGGAAACTAGCGGGAGGGCCGGACAATGAGCAGTTCTTC.